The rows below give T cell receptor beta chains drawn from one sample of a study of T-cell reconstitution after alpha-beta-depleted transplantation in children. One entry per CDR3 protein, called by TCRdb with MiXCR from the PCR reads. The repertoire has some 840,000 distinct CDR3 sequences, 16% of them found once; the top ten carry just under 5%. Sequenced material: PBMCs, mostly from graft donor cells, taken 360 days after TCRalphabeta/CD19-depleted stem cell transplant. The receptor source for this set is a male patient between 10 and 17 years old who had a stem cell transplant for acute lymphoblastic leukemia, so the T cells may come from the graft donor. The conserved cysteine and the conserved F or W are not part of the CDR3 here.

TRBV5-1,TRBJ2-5,ASSLPKREVWETQY
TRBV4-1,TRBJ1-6,ASSQDQTGFSTYNSPLH
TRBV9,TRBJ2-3,ASSSLLTHTQY
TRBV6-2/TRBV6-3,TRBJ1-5,ASSYLGTTNQPQH
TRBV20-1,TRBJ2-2,SAPQGAGTGELF
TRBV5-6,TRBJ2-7,ASRLQTGTGAVYEQY
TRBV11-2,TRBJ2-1,ASSLDPRSEQF
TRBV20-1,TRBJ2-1,SASVFLAGGPYNEQF
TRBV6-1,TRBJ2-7,ASIPTGSYEQY
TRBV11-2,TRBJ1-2,ASSSISGGSGYT